This paragraph covers one TCR beta chain sequence. 13 Jbeta primers and 60 Vbeta primers were used for the PCR. Clones were sequenced by immunoSEQ multiplex PCR, and TCRdb holds only the in-frame ones, with some missing. The profile covers under 200,000 clones, with less than 90% appearing a single time and more than 0.85% taken by the ten largest. The entry originates in a study of cytomegalovirus exposure and HLA in healthy donors. V gave up 2 bases and J gave up 8 bases, with 12 bases separating them. CDR3 length equals 14 residues. Germline-derived CDR1 and CDR2 are MDHEN and SYDVKM. The TCR comes from a man aged 25-45 years in good health and CMV-seronegative. Sequences were obtained from PBMCs. J is TRBJ1-4 and V is TRBV28; the D gene is possibly TRBD1 (5 bases). The CDR3 DNA follows: TGTGCCAGCAGTTTAGGGTACAGGCAAGAAAAACTGTTTTTT. Protein: CASSLGYRQEKLFF.